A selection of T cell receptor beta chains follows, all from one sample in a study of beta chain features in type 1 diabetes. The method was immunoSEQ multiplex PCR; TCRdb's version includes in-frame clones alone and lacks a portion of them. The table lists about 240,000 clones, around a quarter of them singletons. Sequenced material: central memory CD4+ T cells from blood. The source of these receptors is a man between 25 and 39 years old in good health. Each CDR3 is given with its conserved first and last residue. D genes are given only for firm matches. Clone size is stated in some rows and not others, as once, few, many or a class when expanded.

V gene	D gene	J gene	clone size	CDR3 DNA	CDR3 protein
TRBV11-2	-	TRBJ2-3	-	TGTGCCAGCAGCTTGGTACCAGATACGCAGTATTTT	CASSLVPDTQYF
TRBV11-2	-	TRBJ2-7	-	TGTGCCAGCAGCTTAGATCACGAGTACGAGCAGTACTTC	CASSLDHEYEQYF
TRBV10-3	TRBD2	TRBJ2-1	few	TGTGCCATCAGCTTAAACCCCCCGGGGGGTGAGCAGTTCTTC	CAISLNPPGGEQFF
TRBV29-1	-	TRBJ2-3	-	TGCAGCGCTTGGACATTCAGCACAGATACGCAGTATTTT	CSAWTFSTDTQYF
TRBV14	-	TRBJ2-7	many	TGTGCCAGCAGCCAAGTTTCCGGGAATTCCTACGAGCAGTACTTC	CASSQVSGNSYEQYF
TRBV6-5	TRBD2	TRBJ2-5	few	TGTGCCAGCAGTTCGGGGAGGGAGGGCCTTGAGACCCAGTACTTC	CASSSGREGLETQYF
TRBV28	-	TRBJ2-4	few	TGTGCCAGCGTTGGCTCTCTAGCCAAAAACATTCAGTACTTC	CASVGSLAKNIQYF
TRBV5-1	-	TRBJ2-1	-	TGCGCCAGCAGCGAGGGTCAATACAATGAGCAGTTCTTC	CASSEGQYNEQFF
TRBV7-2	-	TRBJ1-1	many	TGTGCCAGCAGCTTAGGCCGGCGCGAAGCTTTCTTT	CASSLGRREAFF
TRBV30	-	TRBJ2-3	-	TGTGCCTGGAGAGTGGACCGGGGTGTCGCAGATACGCAGTATTTT	CAWRVDRGVADTQYF
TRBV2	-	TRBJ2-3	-	TGTGCCAGCAGTGAGGCAGGGAGTCCCACAGATACGCAGTATTTT	CASSEAGSPTDTQYF
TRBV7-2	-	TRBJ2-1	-	TGTGCCAGCAGCTCCATCTGGGGCAATGAGCAGTTCTTC	CASSSIWGNEQFF
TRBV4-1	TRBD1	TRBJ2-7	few	TGCGCCAGCAGCCAAGGACAGGGGACCCTCGAGCAGTACTTC	CASSQGQGTLEQYF
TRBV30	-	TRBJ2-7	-	TGTGCCTGGAGTTGGGGGAGCTCCTACGAGCAGTACTTC	CAWSWGSSYEQYF
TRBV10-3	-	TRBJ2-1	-	TGTGCCATCAGTGACTCTGACACCGAGCAGTTCTTC	CAISDSDTEQFF
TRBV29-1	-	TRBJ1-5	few	TGCAGCGTTTCGAAGGGCAGGGGTGAGCCCCAGCATTTT	CSVSKGRGEPQHF
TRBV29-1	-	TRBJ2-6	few	TGCAGCGCGAGGGAGATTTCTGGGGCCAACGTCCTGACTTTC	CSAREISGANVLTF
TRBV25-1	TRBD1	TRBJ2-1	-	TGTGCCAGCAGTTCTGATCGAGGGGACAGGGCGTACAATGAGCAGTTCTTC	CASSSDRGDRAYNEQFF
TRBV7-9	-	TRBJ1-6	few	TGTGCCAGCACCAATCCTCAGACGGTGGGGCCCCTCCACTTT	CASTNPQTVGPLHF
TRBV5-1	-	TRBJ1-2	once	TGCGCCAGCAGCCAAGGGATCGGACGCTATGGCTACACCTTC	CASSQGIGRYGYTF
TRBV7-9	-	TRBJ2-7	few	TGTGCCAGCAGCCCCCCCGGGGGTGAGCAGTACTTC	CASSPPGGEQYF
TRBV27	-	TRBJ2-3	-	TGTGCCAGCAGTTTAAAATCCCCGGGACTTACCCCAGATACGCAGTATTTT	CASSLKSPGLTPDTQYF
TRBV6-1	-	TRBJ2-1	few	TGTGCCAGCAGTGGGGCAGAAAAGGTCTCCAATGAGCAGTTCTTC	CASSGAEKVSNEQFF
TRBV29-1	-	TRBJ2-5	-	TGCAGCGTTGAAGAGGGGGCGCAGACCCAGTACTTC	CSVEEGAQTQYF
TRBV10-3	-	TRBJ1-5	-	TGTGCCATCAGTAGCTCAGGGAATCAGCCCCAGCATTTT	CAISSSGNQPQHF
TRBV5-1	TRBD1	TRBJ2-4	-	TGCGCCAGCAGCCCTCCAGGACAGGGGTCGACCAAAAACATTCAGTACTTC	CASSPPGQGSTKNIQYF
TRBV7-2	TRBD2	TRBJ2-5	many	TGTGCCAGCACCGGACTAGCGGGTCAACAAGAGACCCAGTACTTC	CASTGLAGQQETQYF
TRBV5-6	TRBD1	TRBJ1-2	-	TGTGCCAGCAGCTTAGGACAGGTTGGAGGCTACACCTTC	CASSLGQVGGYTF
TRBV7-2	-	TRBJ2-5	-	TGTGCCAGCAGCCCGCCCGGGACCCTTCGGCGCGGGACCCAGTACTTC	CASSPPGTLRRGTQYF
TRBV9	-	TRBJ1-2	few	TGTGCCAGCAGTAGGGCCAGGGAGAGCTATGGCTACACCTTC	CASSRARESYGYTF
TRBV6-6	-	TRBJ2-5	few	TGTGCCAGCAGCCCCCTGGGGCCGAAAGAGACCCAGTACTTC	CASSPLGPKETQYF
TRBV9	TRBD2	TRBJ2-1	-	TGTGCCAGCAGCGTGGGGACTAGCGGGCATGGCTCCTACAATGAGCAGTTCTTC	CASSVGTSGHGSYNEQFF
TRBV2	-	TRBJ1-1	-	TGTGCCAGCAGAGGGGACGACACTGAAGCTTTCTTT	CASRGDDTEAFF
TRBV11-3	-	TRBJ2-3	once	TGTGCCAGCAGCTTCTCGGGCGACCCGGGCACAGATACGCAGTATTTT	CASSFSGDPGTDTQYF
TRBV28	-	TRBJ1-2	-	TGTGCCAGCAGTAGGCCGGGACTCTACCCTGATGGCTACACCTTC	CASSRPGLYPDGYTF
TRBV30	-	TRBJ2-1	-	TGTGCCTGGAGCCCCGTTCGTTTGGGGGGGGCGTCTCGGAAGCAGTTCTTC	CAWSPVRLGGASRKQFF
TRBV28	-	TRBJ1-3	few	TGTGCCAGCAGTTTAAGGGGCTACTCTGGAAACACCATATATTTT	CASSLRGYSGNTIYF
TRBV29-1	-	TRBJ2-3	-	TGCAGCGTTGAAGGGGTCTTAACAGATACGCAGTATTTT	CSVEGVLTDTQYF
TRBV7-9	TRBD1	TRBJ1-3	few	TGTGCCAGCAGCCGGGACAGCTTCTCTGGAAACACCATATATTTT	CASSRDSFSGNTIYF
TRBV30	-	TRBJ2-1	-	TGTGCCGGGGGCTTAGGGGCTGAGCAGTTCTTC	CAGGLGAEQFF
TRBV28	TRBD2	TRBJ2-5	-	TGTGCCAGCAGTTCCCCGGGGAGGGCGGGAGGTGAAGAGACCCAGTACTTC	CASSSPGRAGGEETQYF